Presented here are 24 T cell receptor beta chains from one specimen sequenced in a study of metastatic and nonmetastatic thyroid tumors. TCRdb re-analyzed the PCR reads through MiXCR. The table includes 25,000 or so clones, 16% detected once. The entire patient cohort was treatment-naive prior to thyroid surgery. The sample taken for sequencing was blood. These receptor sequences come from a female donor with papillary thyroid cancer or a benign thyroid nodule (not recorded which). Some clones in this sample may be carry-over from other donors' samples.

This clone showed up many times. The rearrangement joins TRBV6-1 to TRBJ1-2, with D maybe TRBD1 (6 bases). The CDR3 extends over 13 amino acids. V was trimmed by 6 bases and J by 6 bases, leaving 14 bases between them. The germline V gene has CDR1 MNHNS and CDR2 SASEGT. The CDR3 reads CASREAGADGYTF. CDR3 nucleotides: TGTGCCAGCAGGGAGGCGGGGGCTGATGGCTACACCTTC.

This clone came up many times. The chain carries TRBV28 and TRBJ1-1, with TRBD1 matching 7 bases. CDR3 length: 15 amino acids. CDR1 MDHEN and CDR2 SYDVKM come from the germline V gene. Trimming at V came to 6 bases and at J to 4 bases, leaving 11 bases not matched to a gene. CDR3 nucleotides: TGTGCCAGCAGCCTGGGGGGCCAGGGGGTCACTGAAGCTTTCTTT. Protein sequence: CASSLGGQGVTEAFF. Full variable domain (remainder filled in from reference TRBV28 and TRBJ1-1): DVKVTQSSRYLVKRTGEKVFLECVQDMDHENMFWYRQDPGLGLRLIYFSYDVKMKEKGDIPEGYSVSREKKERFSLILESASTNQTSMYLCASSLGGQGVTEAFFGQGTRLTVV.

The V call is TRBV11-1, the J call TRBJ2-1; 8 nucleotides agree with TRBD2. In germline, CDR1 is SGHAT, CDR2 FQDESV (reference sequence). With 4 bases clipped from V and 5 bases from J, the junction kept 10 bases outside the gene matches. The CDR3 totals 16 residues. The CDR3: CASSSSGTSRHNEQFF. CDR3 coding DNA: TGTGCCAGCAGCTCGTCCGGGACTAGTAGACACAATGAGCAGTTCTTC.

This clone was detected only a few times. This chain uses TRBV6-9 with TRBJ1-6; D uncertain. V shed 2 bases and J shed 5 bases, with 13 bases lying between them. This CDR3 contains 16 residues. Germline assignment: CDR1 MNHGY and CDR2 SVAAGI. The CDR3 protein is CASSYHATSNNSPLHF. The CDR3 bases are TGTGCCAGCAGTTATCATGCGACGTCCAATAATTCACCCCTCCACTTT.

By share of the sample, this clone is medium-sized. This chain joins TRBV6-5 and TRBJ1-2, with unresolved D. The V end was cut by 1 base, the J end by 0 bases, with 3 bases between. The CDR3 length is 13 residues. Per the germline V gene, CDR1 is MNHEY and CDR2 is SVGAGI. The CDR3 loop is CASSYLPNYGYTF. CDR3 nucleotide sequence: TGTGCCAGCAGTTACTTGCCTAACTATGGCTACACCTTC.

At least ten counts were recorded for this clone. This chain links TRBV28 with TRBJ1-4, with TRBD1 as a possible D gene (6 bases). The CDR3 consists of 14 residues. Germline V gene lookup returns CDR1 MDHEN and CDR2 SYDVKM. V gave up 6 bases and J gave up 7 bases, with 15 bases separating them. For the CDR3, the DNA is TGTGCCAGCAGCCCACAGGGAATAGGTGAAAAACTGTTTTTT. Translation: CASSPQGIGEKLFF.

This clone was seen only a few times. This chain links TRBV12-3 or TRBV12-4 with TRBJ2-2; a weak D match, TRBD2 (5 bases). The CDR3 is made up of 16 amino acids. V shed 0 bases and J shed 5 bases, with 13 bases lying between them. CDR3 coding DNA: TGTGCCAGCAGTTTAGCAAAGGGAGCCGGTACCGGGGAGCTGTTTTTT. Protein product: CASSLAKGAGTGELFF.

This clone was counted at least ten times. This chain joins TRBV7-6 and TRBJ2-1; 9 nucleotides agree with TRBD2. The CDR3 sequence is 18 residues long. Germline V gene sequence: CDR1 SGHVS, CDR2 FNYEAQ. The J segment lost 7 bases and the V segment lost 5 bases, leaving 18 bases of the junction unmatched. The DNA for the CDR3 is TGTGCCAGCAGCCCCAGGGTTTTGTCTAGCGGGAAATGGAATGAGCAGTTCTTC. Translating it yields CASSPRVLSSGKWNEQFF.

This clone was picked up many times. The CDR3 region is CASSFSRVAGANVLTF. In DNA form, the CDR3 reads TGTGCCAGCAGCTTTTCGAGGGTGGCGGGGGCCAACGTCCTGACTTTC. The chain recombines TRBV5-5 with TRBJ2-6, with a tentative D call TRBD2 (5 bases). The CDR3 extends over 16 amino acids. Germline assignment: CDR1 SGHKS and CDR2 YYEKEE (reference sequence). Deletions cut 2 bases from V and 4 bases from J, with 13 bases between.

This clone showed up many times. The chain carries TRBV12-3 or TRBV12-4 and TRBJ2-3; 7 positions agree with TRBD1. The CDR3 totals 12 residues. V dropped 6 bases and J dropped 7; count of bases not matched to a gene: 4. For the CDR3, the DNA is TGTGCCAGCAGCCCGGACAGGAATACGCAGTATTTT. Protein: CASSPDRNTQYF.

The CDR3 loop reads CASSLDWRGGTDTQYF. The CDR3 DNA reads TGTGCCAGCAGCTTAGATTGGCGGGGTGGCACAGATACGCAGTATTTT. V gene TRBV11-2 combines with J gene TRBJ2-3; tentative D call: TRBD2 (6 bases). V was trimmed by 0 bases and J by 1 base, leaving 11 bases between them. CDR1 and CDR2 from the germline V gene are SGHAT and FQNNGV. This CDR3 has 16 amino acids.

This clone was seen at least ten times. The V gene is TRBV28, the J gene TRBJ2-6, with TRBD1 matching over 7 bases. The CDR3 contains 17 residues. Germline trimming cut 2 bases from V and 0 bases from J; bases unmatched to any gene: 4. The V gene's germline CDR1 is MDHEN and CDR2 SYDVKM. The DNA of the CDR3 is TGTGCCAGCAGTTTACCAACAGGGGCCTCTGGGGCCAACGTCCTGACTTTC. Translated, it gives CASSLPTGASGANVLTF.

Note on this clone: A read error may account for a junction end that differs from germline. The V and J genes are TRBV6-5 and TRBJ2-5; 10 bases align to TRBD2. The CDR3 has 15 amino acids. The V gene's germline CDR1 is MNHEY and CDR2 SVGAGI. CDR3 sequence reads: CAISYGPGLANTQYF. The CDR3 DNA reads TGTGCCATCAGTTACGGACCGGGACTAGCGAATACCCAGTACTTC.

Ten or more counts support this clone. This rearrangement joins TRBV6-4 to TRBJ2-3; TRBD2 agrees at 8 bases. The germline gives CDR1 MRHNA, CDR2 SNTAGT. CDR3 length: 14 residues. V was clipped by 3 bases and J by 7 bases; unmatched bases: 6. Here the CDR3 DNA reads TGTGCCAGCAGTGAAACGGGAGGGCGAAATACGCAGTATTTT. As protein: CASSETGGRNTQYF.

By sample share, this clone is medium-sized. The chain combines TRBV20-1 with TRBJ2-7; 10 bases match TRBD1. V shed 8 bases and J 6 bases; nucleotides not matched to a gene: 7. The CDR3 length is 12 residues. Per germline, CDR1 DFQATT and CDR2 SNEGSKA (reference sequence). CDR3 sequence: CSILGQGTEQYF. CDR3 DNA sequence: TGCAGTATCCTGGGACAGGGGACCGAGCAGTACTTC.

This clone was seen repeatedly, ten times or more. Other DNA variants within this sample encode the same CDR3. DNA of the CDR3: TGTGCCACCAGTGATTCCTTTAGCGGGGGGGGGAATGAGCAGTTCTTC. It codes for CATSDSFSGGGNEQFF. This chain connects TRBV24-1 to TRBJ2-1; 11 positions agree with TRBD2. The CDR3 is 16 amino acids. V trimming: 2 bases; J trimming: 7 bases; junction bases outside the gene matches: 6. Germline V gene sequence: CDR1 KGHDR, CDR2 SFDVKD.

This clone was picked up many times. The chain uses TRBV7-9 and TRBJ1-4; 7 bases agree with TRBD1. The CDR3 length is 16 residues. Losses at the gene ends were 5 bases for V and 7 bases for J; bases not matched to a gene: 13. Per the germline V gene, CDR1 is SEHNR and CDR2 is FQNEAQ (reference sequence). In DNA, the CDR3 is TGTGCCAGCAGCGTCCTAAGGGGGCGCTTACCTGAAAAACTGTTTTTT. It is translated as CASSVLRGRLPEKLFF.

This clone was picked up many times. This clone may be a read error of a much larger clone one base away. Within the sample, other DNA sequences also encode this same CDR3. V usage is TRBV5-6 and J usage is TRBJ1-1; D is unclear. Germline V gene data show CDR1 as SGHDT and CDR2 as YYEEEE. The germline V and J ends were trimmed by 4 bases and 3 bases, with 16 bases remaining between them. The length of the CDR3 is 15 residues. The DNA for the CDR3 is TGTGCCAGCAGCCGTAGGAGACGCTGGGACACTGAAGCTTTCTTT. Protein sequence: CASSRRRRWDTEAFF.

On this clone: With a much larger clone just one base away, this may be a read error. The CDR3 DNA reads TGCAGCGTTGTTTTACTGAATGAGCAGTTCTTC. Its protein product is CSVVLLNEQFF. This rearrangement joins TRBV29-1 to TRBJ2-1; the D is unclear. Germline loops: CDR1 SQVTM, CDR2 ANQGSEA. This CDR3 has 11 amino acids. Trimming removed 4 bases from V and 7 bases from J, with 8 bases in between.

The chain links TRBV6-2 or TRBV6-3 to TRBJ1-5; 8 bases agree with TRBD1. Germline CDR1 is MNHEY and CDR2 is SVGEGT. This CDR3 comprises 19 residues. Trimming took 2 bases from V and 5 from J; bases not matched to a gene: 17. The CDR3 region is CASSYVPVQGGPVYQPQHF. CDR3 DNA sequence: TGTGCCAGCAGTTACGTTCCGGTACAGGGGGGGCCTGTCTATCAGCCCCAGCATTTT.

J is TRBJ1-1 and V is TRBV30; TRBD1 agrees at 9 bases. CDR3 length: 15 residues. The trim removed 3 bases at V and 4 bases at J, leaving 9 bases unmatched. Looked up from germline, CDR1 is GTSNPN and CDR2 is SVGIG (reference sequence). This CDR3 reads CAWRQYRGRSTEAFF. The CDR3 bases are TGTGCCTGGAGACAATACAGGGGGCGCAGCACTGAAGCTTTCTTT.

The gene calls are TRBV5-1 and TRBJ2-1; TRBD2 matches 9 bases. CDR1 and CDR2 from the germline V gene are SGHRS and YFSETQ. J lost 9 bases, V lost 0 bases, and 7 bases had no gene match. The CDR3 contains 15 residues. CDR3 amino acids: CASSLGVSGSTEQFF. In nucleotides, the CDR3 is TGCGCCAGCAGCTTGGGAGTTAGCGGGAGCACTGAGCAGTTCTTC.

A few counts support this clone. One end of the junction does not line up with germline, which may come from a read error. The CDR3 region is CASMVGRTRTDTQYF. The DNA of the CDR3 is TGTGCCAGCATGGTGGGACGAACACGCACAGATACTCAGTATTTT. The V and J genes are TRBV6-1 and TRBJ2-3; TRBD1 or TRBD2 may be the D gene (5 bases each). There are 15 residues in the CDR3. The germline V gene has CDR1 MNHNS and CDR2 SASEGT.

The chain combines TRBV6-1 with TRBJ1-3, with 7 bases aligning to TRBD1. CDR1 MNHNS and CDR2 SASEGT come from the germline V gene. This CDR3 region has 15 residues. V lost 6 bases to trimming and J lost 1 base; unmatched junction nucleotides: 6. The CDR3 region is CASSTGARSGNTIYF. The CDR3 DNA is TGTGCCAGCAGCACAGGGGCCAGATCTGGAAACACCATATATTTT.